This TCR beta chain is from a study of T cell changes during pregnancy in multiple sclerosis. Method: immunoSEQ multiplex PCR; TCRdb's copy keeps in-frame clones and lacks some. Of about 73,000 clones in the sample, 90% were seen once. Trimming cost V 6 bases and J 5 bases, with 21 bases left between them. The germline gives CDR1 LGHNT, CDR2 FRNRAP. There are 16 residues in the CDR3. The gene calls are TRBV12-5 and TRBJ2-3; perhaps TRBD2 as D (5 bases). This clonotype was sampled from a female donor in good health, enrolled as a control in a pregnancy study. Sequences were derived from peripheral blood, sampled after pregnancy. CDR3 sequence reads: CASGGDARIWVDTQYF. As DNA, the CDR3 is TGTGCTAGTGGCGGGGATGCAAGGATTTGGGTAGATACGCAGTATTTT.